The sequence of this T cell receptor beta chain was determined in a study of T cells in localized non-small cell lung cancer. Germline lookup yields CDR1 SGHRS and CDR2 YFSETQ. Trimming removed 1 base at V and 4 bases at J, with 8 bases between. This CDR3 has 13 residues. There are a few counts of this clone. TCRdb's table, derived via immunoSEQ multiplex PCR, lists solely in-frame clones and lacks some. The sample lists tens of thousands of clones; roughly 82% were seen once. This chain connects TRBV5-1 to TRBJ1-2; a possible D gene is TRBD1 (6 bases). The source was peripheral blood, collected before any cancer treatment. The source of this sequence is a male donor aged 60 or over with stage III squamous cell lung carcinoma. This CDR3 reads CASSLKGGYGYTF. CDR3 nucleotides: TGCGCCAGCAGCTTGAAAGGGGGCTATGGCTACACCTTC.